The rows below give T cell receptor beta chains drawn from one sample of a study of siplizumab effects on memory and regulatory T cells. TCRdb's copy holds only in-frame clones and misses some; the assay was immunoSEQ multiplex PCR. The sample contains 70,000 to 95,000 clones, 80% to 90% of which appear only once. The sequencing sample was made of CD4+ T cells sorted from blood. Receptors were obtained from a human donor in good health. Both conserved end residues are part of each CDR3. D genes are given only for firm matches. Size is stated for part of the rows, as once, few or many counts, or as a class when the clone is expanded.

cdr3_aa: CASSSTTNRAYEQYF
cdr3_nt: TGTGCCAGCAGTTCCACTACGAACCGGGCCTACGAGCAGTACTTC
v_call: TRBV2
j_call: TRBJ2-7
d_call: -
clone_size: once

cdr3_aa: CASSPGSRDGYTF
cdr3_nt: TGTGCCAGCAGTCCAGGGTCCCGAGACGGCTACACCTTC
v_call: TRBV28
j_call: TRBJ1-2
d_call: -
clone_size: -

cdr3_aa: CASRPGTSVETQYF
cdr3_nt: TGTGCCAGCAGACCCGGGACTAGCGTCGAGACCCAGTACTTC
v_call: TRBV6-6
j_call: TRBJ2-5
d_call: TRBD2
clone_size: -

cdr3_aa: CASSLLTDTQYF
cdr3_nt: TGTGCCAGCAGTCTCCTCACAGATACGCAGTATTTT
v_call: TRBV6-1
j_call: TRBJ2-3
d_call: -
clone_size: -

cdr3_aa: CASSSDSKYTQPQHF
cdr3_nt: TGTGCCAGCAGTAGTGACAGCAAATATACTCAGCCCCAGCATTTT
v_call: TRBV7-8
j_call: TRBJ1-5
d_call: -
clone_size: -

cdr3_aa: CASTPPRRETQYF
cdr3_nt: TGTGCCAGCACCCCACCCCGGCGAGAGACCCAGTACTTC
v_call: TRBV28
j_call: TRBJ2-5
d_call: -
clone_size: -

cdr3_aa: CASKKTGELFF
cdr3_nt: TGTGCCAGCAAAAAAACCGGGGAGCTGTTTTTT
v_call: TRBV6-5
j_call: TRBJ2-2
d_call: -
clone_size: -

cdr3_aa: CASSQDPGGRAAETQYF
cdr3_nt: TGCGCCAGCAGCCAAGATCCGGGCGGGAGGGCCGCTGAGACCCAGTACTTC
v_call: TRBV4-1
j_call: TRBJ2-5
d_call: TRBD2
clone_size: -

cdr3_aa: CASSDRGRTEAFF
cdr3_nt: TGTGCCAGTAGTGACAGGGGGCGCACTGAAGCTTTCTTT
v_call: TRBV19
j_call: TRBJ1-1
d_call: TRBD1
clone_size: -

cdr3_aa: CASTYSYEQYF
cdr3_nt: TGTGCCAGCACCTATTCCTACGAGCAGTACTTC
v_call: TRBV7-2
j_call: TRBJ2-7
d_call: -
clone_size: -

cdr3_aa: CASSIRQKETQYF
cdr3_nt: TGTGCCAGTAGTATAAGACAGAAAGAGACCCAGTACTTC
v_call: TRBV19
j_call: TRBJ2-5
d_call: -
clone_size: -

cdr3_aa: CATSRGFGVSYNEQFF
cdr3_nt: TGTGCCACCAGCAGAGGATTTGGAGTCTCCTACAATGAGCAGTTCTTC
v_call: TRBV15
j_call: TRBJ2-1
d_call: -
clone_size: -

cdr3_aa: CASSGGPLRNEQFF
cdr3_nt: TGCGCCAGCAGCGGGGGACCTCTACGGAATGAGCAGTTCTTC
v_call: TRBV5-1
j_call: TRBJ2-1
d_call: -
clone_size: once

cdr3_aa: CASSLLPGVGTEAFF
cdr3_nt: TGTGCCAGCAGTTTATTACCAGGGGTGGGCACTGAAGCTTTCTTT
v_call: TRBV28
j_call: TRBJ1-1
d_call: -
clone_size: once

cdr3_aa: CATKRERGLGTDTQYF
cdr3_nt: TGTGCCACTAAGCGGGAGAGGGGCCTAGGCACAGATACGCAGTATTTT
v_call: TRBV19
j_call: TRBJ2-3
d_call: TRBD2
clone_size: -

cdr3_aa: CASSRLAGARDEQYF
cdr3_nt: TGTGCCAGCAGCAGACTAGCGGGAGCCAGGGACGAGCAGTACTTC
v_call: TRBV7-8
j_call: TRBJ2-7
d_call: TRBD2
clone_size: -